This TCR beta chain was identified in a study of blood T cell repertoires in COVID-19. Measured with immunoSEQ multiplex PCR; TCRdb has only the in-frame clones, and not every one. The repertoire consists of around 58,000 clones, with less than 85% occurring once and the leading ten covering roughly 5%. Germline V CDR1 and CDR2: SGHDN, FVKESK. Trimming took off 0 bases at V and 9 bases at J, with 9 bases between the two ends. This CDR3 is built from 13 residues. The receptor was derived from a human donor in a cohort sampled during active COVID-19. The sample taken for sequencing was peripheral blood. This chain uses TRBV14 with TRBJ2-1; perhaps TRBD2 as D (6 bases). CDR3 in DNA: TGTGCCAGCAGCCAAGATCTGGGGGGTGAGCAGTTCTTC. It is translated as CASSQDLGGEQFF.